The 2 T cell receptor beta chains reported below all come from one sample, sequenced in a study of T cells in Graves' hyperthyroidism and ophthalmopathy. RNA transcripts provided the source from which TCR beta CDR3 regions were amplified. First-round RT-PCR with HTBI primers amplified the TCR CDR3 region. TCRdb re-called the multiplex PCR reads through MiXCR, storing one row per CDR3 protein. In the table there are hundreds of thousands of distinct CDR3 sequences, around 45% of which are singletons. The sequenced material came from peripheral blood or thyroid tissue (not recorded which). These receptors were obtained from a woman aged 18-30 years with Graves' hyperthyroidism.

The table lists this clonotype with many counts. One end of the junction does not line up with germline, which may come from a read error. V usage is TRBV7-2 and J usage is TRBJ1-1, with D maybe TRBD1 (5 bases). Germline CDR1 SGHTA, CDR2 FQGNSA. CDR3 length: 14 amino acids. This chain's CDR3 is CASSLEGQFTEAFF. DNA of the CDR3: TGCGCCAGCAGCTTGGAGGGGCAGTTCACTGAAGCTTTCTTT.

The sample holds a few counts of this clonotype. The chain combines TRBV7-3 with TRBJ2-7; TRBD2 aligns across 8 bases. V lost 5 bases and J lost 2; bases outside the gene matches: 11. This CDR3 region has 16 residues. CDR1 is SGHTA, CDR2 FQGTGA, per germline. CDR3 loop: CASSPGGAGATYEQYF. CDR3 sequence (DNA): TGTGCCAGCAGCCCGGGGGGGGCGGGAGCCACCTACGAGCAGTACTTC.